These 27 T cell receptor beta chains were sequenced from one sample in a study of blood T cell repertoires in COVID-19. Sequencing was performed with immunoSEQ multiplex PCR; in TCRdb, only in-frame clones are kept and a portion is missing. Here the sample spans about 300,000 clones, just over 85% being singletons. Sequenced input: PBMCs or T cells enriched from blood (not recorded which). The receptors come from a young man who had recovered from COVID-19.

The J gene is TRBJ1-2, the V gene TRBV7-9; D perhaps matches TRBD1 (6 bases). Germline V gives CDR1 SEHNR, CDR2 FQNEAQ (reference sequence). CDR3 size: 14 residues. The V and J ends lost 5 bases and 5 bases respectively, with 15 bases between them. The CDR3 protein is CASSIQTDRYGYTF. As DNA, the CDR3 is TGTGCCAGCAGCATACAGACGGACAGATATGGCTACACCTTC.

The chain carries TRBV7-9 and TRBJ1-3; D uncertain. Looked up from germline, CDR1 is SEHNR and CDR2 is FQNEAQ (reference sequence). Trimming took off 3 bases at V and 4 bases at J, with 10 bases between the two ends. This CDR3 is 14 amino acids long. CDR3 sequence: CASSLGVPGNTIYF. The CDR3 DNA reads TGTGCCAGCAGCTTGGGAGTTCCCGGAAACACCATATATTTT.

The CDR3 loop reads CASSLVGVTEAFF. CDR3 in DNA: TGTGCCAGCAGCTTGGTAGGGGTAACTGAAGCTTTCTTT. The V and J genes are TRBV5-6 and TRBJ1-1; maybe TRBD1 (5 bases). Germline V gene data show CDR1 as SGHDT and CDR2 as YYEEEE. Between the trimmed V and J ends, which lost 0 bases and 5 bases, there was a span of 8 bases. CDR3 size: 13 residues.

The CDR3: CASSSTGIGSTEAFF. The CDR3 nucleotides read TGTGCCAGCAGCTCCACAGGGATAGGTTCCACTGAAGCTTTCTTT. The gene calls are TRBV4-2 and TRBJ1-1; tentatively, D is TRBD1 (6 bases). Germline CDR1 and CDR2: LGHNA and YNFKEQ. Trimming took 5 bases from V and 4 from J, leaving 17 bases between them. CDR3 length: 15 amino acids.

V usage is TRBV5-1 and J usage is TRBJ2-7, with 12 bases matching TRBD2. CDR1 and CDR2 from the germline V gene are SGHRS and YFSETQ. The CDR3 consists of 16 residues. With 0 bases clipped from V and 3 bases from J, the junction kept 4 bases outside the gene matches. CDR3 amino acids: CASSLGLAGGGYEQYF. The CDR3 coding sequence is TGCGCCAGCAGCTTGGGCCTAGCGGGGGGGGGCTACGAGCAGTACTTC.

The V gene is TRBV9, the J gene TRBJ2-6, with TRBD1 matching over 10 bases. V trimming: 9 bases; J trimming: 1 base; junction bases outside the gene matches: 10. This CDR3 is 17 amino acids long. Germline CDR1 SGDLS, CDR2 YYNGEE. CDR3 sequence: CATTTGTGESGANVLTF. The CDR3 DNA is TGTGCCACCACGACCGGGACAGGGGAGTCTGGGGCCAACGTCCTGACTTTC.

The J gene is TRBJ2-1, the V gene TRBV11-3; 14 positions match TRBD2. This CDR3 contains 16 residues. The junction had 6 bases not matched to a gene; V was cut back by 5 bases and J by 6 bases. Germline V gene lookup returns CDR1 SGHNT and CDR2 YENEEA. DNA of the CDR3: TGTGCCAGCAGCCCTTCCGGACTAGCGGGAGGCAATGAGCAGTTCTTC. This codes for CASSPSGLAGGNEQFF.

The CDR3 bases are TGTGCCACCAGTGCCGCTGGCGGGGGAGAGACCCAGTACTTC. Its protein is CATSAAGGGETQYF. The chain couples TRBV24-1 to TRBJ2-5; TRBD2 matches 7 bases. This CDR3 comprises 14 residues. Losses at the gene ends were 5 bases for V and 4 bases for J; bases not matched to a gene: 6. Germline CDR1 KGHDR, CDR2 SFDVKD.

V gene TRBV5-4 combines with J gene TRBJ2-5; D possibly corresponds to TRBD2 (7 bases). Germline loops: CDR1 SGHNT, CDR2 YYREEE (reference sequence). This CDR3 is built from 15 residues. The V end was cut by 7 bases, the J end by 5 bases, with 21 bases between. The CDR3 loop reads CASFLGGASAETQYF. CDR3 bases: TGTGCCAGCTTTTTAGGGGGGGCATCGGCGGAGACCCAGTACTTC. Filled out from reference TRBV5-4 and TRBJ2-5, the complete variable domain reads ETGVTQSPTHLIKTRGQQVTLRCSSQSGHNTVSWYQQALGQGPQFIFQYYREEENGRGNFPPRFSGLQFPNYSSELNVNALELDDSALYLCASFLGGASAETQYFGPGTRLLVL.

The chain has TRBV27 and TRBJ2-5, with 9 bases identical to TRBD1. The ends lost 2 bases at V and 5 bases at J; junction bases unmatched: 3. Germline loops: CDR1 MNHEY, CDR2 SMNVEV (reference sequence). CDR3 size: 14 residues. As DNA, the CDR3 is TGTGCCAGCAGTTTAGGGACAGGGCTGGAGACCCAGTACTTC. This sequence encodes CASSLGTGLETQYF.

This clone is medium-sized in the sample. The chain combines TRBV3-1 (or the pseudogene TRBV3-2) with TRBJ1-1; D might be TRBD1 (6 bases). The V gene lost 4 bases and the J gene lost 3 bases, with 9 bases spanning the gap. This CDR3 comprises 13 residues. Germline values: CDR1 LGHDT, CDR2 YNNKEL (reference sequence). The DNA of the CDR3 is TGTGCCAGCAGCCCGGACAGACACACTGAAGCTTTCTTT. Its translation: CASSPDRHTEAFF.

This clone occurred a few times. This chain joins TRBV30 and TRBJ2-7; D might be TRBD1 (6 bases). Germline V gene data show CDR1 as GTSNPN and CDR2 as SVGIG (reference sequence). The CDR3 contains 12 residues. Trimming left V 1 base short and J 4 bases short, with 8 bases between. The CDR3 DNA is TGTGCCTGGAGTGAGGACAGATACGAGCAGTACTTC. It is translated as CAWSEDRYEQYF.

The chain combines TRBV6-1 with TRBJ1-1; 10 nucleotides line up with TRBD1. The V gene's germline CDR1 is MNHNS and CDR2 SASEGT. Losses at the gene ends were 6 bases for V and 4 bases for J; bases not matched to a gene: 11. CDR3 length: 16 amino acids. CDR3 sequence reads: CASRELTGGPGTEAFF. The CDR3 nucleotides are TGTGCCAGCAGGGAACTGACAGGGGGCCCGGGCACTGAAGCTTTCTTT.

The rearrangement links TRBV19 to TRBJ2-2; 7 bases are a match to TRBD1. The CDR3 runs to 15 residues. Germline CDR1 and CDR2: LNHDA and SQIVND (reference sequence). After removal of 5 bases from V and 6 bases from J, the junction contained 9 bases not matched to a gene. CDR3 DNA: TGTGCCAGTAGTGTCGACAGGGTGATTTCCGGGGAGCTGTTTTTT. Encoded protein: CASSVDRVISGELFF.

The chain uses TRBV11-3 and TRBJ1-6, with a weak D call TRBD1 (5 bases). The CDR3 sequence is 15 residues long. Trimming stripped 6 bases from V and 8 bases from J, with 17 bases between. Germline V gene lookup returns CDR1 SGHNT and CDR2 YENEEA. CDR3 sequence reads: CASSREQGVYSPLHF. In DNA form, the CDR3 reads TGTGCCAGCAGTCGAGAGCAGGGCGTTTATTCACCCCTCCACTTT.

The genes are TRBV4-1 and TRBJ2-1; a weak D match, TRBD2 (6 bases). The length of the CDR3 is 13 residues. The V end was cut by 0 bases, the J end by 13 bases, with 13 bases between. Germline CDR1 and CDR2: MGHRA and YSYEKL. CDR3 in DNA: TGCGCCAGCAGCCAAGATTTTATAGCGGAACAGTTCTTC. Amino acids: CASSQDFIAEQFF.

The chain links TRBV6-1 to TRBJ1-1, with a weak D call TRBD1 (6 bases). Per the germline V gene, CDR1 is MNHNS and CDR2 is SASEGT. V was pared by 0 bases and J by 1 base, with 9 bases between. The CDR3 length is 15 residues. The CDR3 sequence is CASSEAPDRNTEAFF. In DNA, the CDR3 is TGTGCCAGCAGTGAAGCACCGGACAGGAACACTGAAGCTTTCTTT.

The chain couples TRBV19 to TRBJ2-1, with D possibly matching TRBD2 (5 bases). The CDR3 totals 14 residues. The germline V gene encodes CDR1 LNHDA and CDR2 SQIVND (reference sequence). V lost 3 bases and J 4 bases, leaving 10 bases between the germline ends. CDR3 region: CASSMRLQYNEQFF. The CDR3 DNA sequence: TGTGCCAGTAGTATGCGACTACAATACAATGAGCAGTTCTTC.

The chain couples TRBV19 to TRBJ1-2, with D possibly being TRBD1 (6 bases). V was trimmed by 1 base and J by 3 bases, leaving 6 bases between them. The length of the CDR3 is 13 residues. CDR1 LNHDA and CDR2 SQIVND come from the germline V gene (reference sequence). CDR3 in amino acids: CASSIGTDYGYTF. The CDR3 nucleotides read TGTGCCAGTAGTATAGGGACAGACTATGGCTACACCTTC.

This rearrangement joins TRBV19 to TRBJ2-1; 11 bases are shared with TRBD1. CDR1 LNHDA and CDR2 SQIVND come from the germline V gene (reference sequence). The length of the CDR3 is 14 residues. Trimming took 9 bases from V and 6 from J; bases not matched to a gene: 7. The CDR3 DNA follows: TGTGCCAGCGAAGGACAGGGGGCGGCCAATGAGCAGTTCTTC. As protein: CASEGQGAANEQFF.

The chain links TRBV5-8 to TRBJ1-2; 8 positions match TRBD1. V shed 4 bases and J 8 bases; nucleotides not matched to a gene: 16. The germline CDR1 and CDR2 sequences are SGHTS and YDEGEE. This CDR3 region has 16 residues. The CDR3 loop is CASSRSGTGAAKGYTF. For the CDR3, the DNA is TGTGCCAGCAGCCGCTCTGGGACAGGCGCGGCTAAGGGCTACACCTTC.

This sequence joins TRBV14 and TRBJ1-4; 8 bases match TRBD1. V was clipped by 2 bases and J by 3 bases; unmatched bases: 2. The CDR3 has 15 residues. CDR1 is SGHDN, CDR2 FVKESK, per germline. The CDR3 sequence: CASSQRTGSNEKLFF. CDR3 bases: TGTGCCAGCAGCCAACGGACAGGGTCTAATGAAAAACTGTTTTTT.

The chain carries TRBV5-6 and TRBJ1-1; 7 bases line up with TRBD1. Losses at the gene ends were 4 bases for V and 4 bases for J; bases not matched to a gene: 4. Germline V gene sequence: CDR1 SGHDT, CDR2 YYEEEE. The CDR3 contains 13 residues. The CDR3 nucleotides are TGTGCCAGCAGCGCCGACAGGGTCACTGAAGCTTTCTTT. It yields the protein CASSADRVTEAFF.

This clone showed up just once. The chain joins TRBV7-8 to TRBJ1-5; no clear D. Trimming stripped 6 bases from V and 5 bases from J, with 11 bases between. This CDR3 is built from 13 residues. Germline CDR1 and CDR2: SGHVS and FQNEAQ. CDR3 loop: CASSQGRDQPQHF. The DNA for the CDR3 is TGTGCCAGCAGTCAAGGGAGGGATCAGCCCCAGCATTTT. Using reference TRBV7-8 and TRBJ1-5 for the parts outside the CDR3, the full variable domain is GAGVSQSPRYKVAKRGQDVALRCDPISGHVSLFWYQQALGQGPEFLTYFQNEAQLDKSGLPSDRFFAERPEGSVSTLKIQRTQQEDSAVYLCASSQGRDQPQHFGDGTRLSIL.

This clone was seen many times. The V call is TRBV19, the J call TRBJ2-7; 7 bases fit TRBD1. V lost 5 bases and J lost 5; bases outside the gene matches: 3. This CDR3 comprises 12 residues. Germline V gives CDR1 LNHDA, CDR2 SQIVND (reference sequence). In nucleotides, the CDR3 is TGTGCCAGTAGTTTAACAGGGGACGAGCAGTACTTC. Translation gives CASSLTGDEQYF.

CDR3 sequence reads: CASSLRGLNQPQHF. CDR3 bases: TGTGCCAGCAGTTTGAGGGGACTCAATCAGCCCCAGCATTTT. The chain joins TRBV27 to TRBJ1-5, with D perhaps TRBD1 (5 bases). V dropped 3 bases and J dropped 3 bases, with 9 bases sitting between them. CDR1 and CDR2 (germline): MNHEY, SMNVEV (reference sequence). CDR3 length: 14 residues.

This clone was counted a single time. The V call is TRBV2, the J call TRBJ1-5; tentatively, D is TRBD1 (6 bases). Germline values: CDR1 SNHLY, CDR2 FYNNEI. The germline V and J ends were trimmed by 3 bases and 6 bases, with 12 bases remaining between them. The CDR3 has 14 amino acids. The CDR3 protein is CASSEWGGSQPQHF. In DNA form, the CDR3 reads TGTGCCAGCAGTGAGTGGGGGGGCAGTCAGCCCCAGCATTTT.